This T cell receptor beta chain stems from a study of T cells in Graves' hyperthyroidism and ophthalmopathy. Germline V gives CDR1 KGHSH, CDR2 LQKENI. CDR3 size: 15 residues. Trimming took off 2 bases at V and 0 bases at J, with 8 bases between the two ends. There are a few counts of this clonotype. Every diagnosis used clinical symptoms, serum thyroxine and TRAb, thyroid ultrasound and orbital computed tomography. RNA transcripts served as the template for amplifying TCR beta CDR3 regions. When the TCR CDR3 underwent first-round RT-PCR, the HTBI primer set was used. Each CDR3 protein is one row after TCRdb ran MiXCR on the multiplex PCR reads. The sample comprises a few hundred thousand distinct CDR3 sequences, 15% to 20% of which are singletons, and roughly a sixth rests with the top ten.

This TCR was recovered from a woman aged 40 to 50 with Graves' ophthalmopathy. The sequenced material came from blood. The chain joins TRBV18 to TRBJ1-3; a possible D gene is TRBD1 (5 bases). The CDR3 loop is CASSPTDSSGNTIYF. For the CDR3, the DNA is TGTGCCAGCTCACCAACTGACAGCTCTGGAAACACCATATATTTT.